This T cell receptor (beta chain) was obtained from a study of PD-L1 blockade in urothelial cancer. Study in general: Males with bladder-origin urothelial cancer constituted about 85% of the roughly 30 patients. Analyses used blood from 3 weeks (second dose) and 6 weeks after treatment start. Each blood sample yielded a median of about 130,000 T cells.

Remarks on this clone: Its target is not known.

Sequencing was performed with immunoSEQ multiplex PCR; in TCRdb, only in-frame clones are kept and a portion is missing. Of 57,000 or so clones listed, roughly four fifths were seen once; the top ten hold 4% to 5.5%. Regarding the study as a whole: TCR clonality was measured in pretreatment peripheral blood. Clonality below the median predicted better survival.

V was shortened by 6 bases and J by 2 bases, with 11 bases between the two germline ends. The CDR3 loop spans 14 amino acids. Per the germline V gene, CDR1 is LGHNT and CDR2 is FRNRAP. This TCR was sampled from a man between 65 and 85 years old with urothelial cancer. This sequence joins TRBV12-5 and TRBJ1-5; weak D call: TRBD1 (5 bases). The source material was PBMCs, sampled around atezolizumab (anti-PD-L1) treatment. CDR3 in amino acids: CASGRKGGNQPQHF. The DNA of the CDR3 is TGTGCTAGTGGCCGTAAAGGGGGCAATCAGCCCCAGCATTTT.